This T cell receptor (beta chain) stems from a study of neurological immune-mediated disorders (dated by TCRdb to about 2019). About the full investigation: Using UMI-based sequencing, the study compared peripheral blood TCR-beta repertoires from patients with HTLV-I-associated myelopathy (HAM/TSP), patients with multiple sclerosis, and healthy controls. Longitudinal samples, technical triplicates and paired sorted CD4+ and CD8+ T-cell subsets, alongside PBMC samples, were included among the roughly 100 TCR-beta libraries. The cohort was made up of about 68 subjects, consisting of around 15 HAM/TSP patients, roughly 35 multiple sclerosis patients and around 20 healthy controls. Here is what the overall study found, with its caveats: No identical CDR3 amino acid sequences were shared among expanded clones across subjects, suggesting private TCR-beta repertoires in all groups. TCR clonal expansion was highest in HAM/TSP patients and lowest in MS patients, with MS patients falling below even healthy controls.

For the sorted-subset TCR libraries, the starting material was roughly 1 million sorted CD4+ or CD8+ T cells. Peripheral blood was subjected to Ficoll-Hypaque density gradient centrifugation to isolate PBMCs, which were then cryopreserved in liquid nitrogen. Paired sorted CD4+ and CD8+ subsets came from healthy controls, HAM/TSP patients and MS patients. The CDR3 spans 16 residues, from the cysteine through the phenylalanine. The DNA shown is the 48-base CDR3, in frame from base 1. The germline V gene (reference sequence) gives CDR1 as DFQATT and CDR2 as SNEGSKA. Trimming costs V 6 bases and J 0 bases, and their ends lie 18 bases apart. To synthesize cDNA, template-switch 5'RACE was performed with a primer carrying a 10-nucleotide random unique molecular identifier so that each TCR transcript was tagged. Every sequencing run covered 15-18 subjects and yielded more than 200 million TCR-beta sequences. Total RNA was extracted with the RNeasy kit. The KAPA Real-time Library Amplification kit was used to amplify TCR-beta VDJ regions with primers targeting the TCR constant region and the 5'RACE anchor. A first PCR added sample indexes and Illumina adaptors, after which a second PCR increased the library yield. The roughly 650 bp TCR product was size-selected on a 2% E-gel SizeSelection system after Ampure bead purification. Before pooling, libraries had their quality checked on a Bioanalyzer, their concentration measured with Qubit, and their quantity determined with the Kapa Library Quantification kit. Libraries were sequenced paired-end 2 x 150 bp on an Illumina HiSeq 2500. To increase sequence diversity, roughly 24-32% phiX was spiked into each library pool. On the study's bioinformatics: Quality-filtered reads were processed with the UMI-based MiGEC pipeline, which removed over 75% of raw TCR sequences during error correction. VDJ genes were aligned to IMGT germline references, and each clonotype was defined by a unique CDR3 amino acid sequence together with V-J genes. Clonal expansion, Shannon diversity and CDR3 relatedness (CalcPairwiseDistances, ClusterSamples) were evaluated with VDJtools, and phylogenetic trees were built with CLCbio workbench. Clones with at least 8 unique UMIs were defined as expanded, with this threshold being based on coefficient-of-variation modelling across technical triplicates. TCRdb reprocessed the public reads (quality trimming at Q25 with fastp, clone calling with MiXCR) and kept in-frame beta chains. Identical CDR3 protein sequences are pooled into one entry, listed with their most common genes and DNA. These V and J calls rely on TCRdb rather than the paper's analysis. This sample has approximately 27,000 distinct CDR3 sequences in its table, and under 30% of those were observed once. The ten largest clonotypes hold roughly 29% of the sample.

This clonotype was counted ten times or more. Which antigen it targets is not known. No much larger clonotype is one base removed from it; base qualities were not supplied. The chain couples TRBV20-1 to TRBJ1-3; the D gene is perhaps TRBD1, from 5 matching bases. Input material: CD4+ T cells from blood. This TCR was sampled from a man in his fifties with HTLV-1-associated myelopathy (HAM/TSP). Read as DNA, the sequence is TGCAGTGCGCAAGGCGGGGGGGGATTCTCTGGAAACACCATATATTTT. It translates to CSAQGGGGFSGNTIYF.